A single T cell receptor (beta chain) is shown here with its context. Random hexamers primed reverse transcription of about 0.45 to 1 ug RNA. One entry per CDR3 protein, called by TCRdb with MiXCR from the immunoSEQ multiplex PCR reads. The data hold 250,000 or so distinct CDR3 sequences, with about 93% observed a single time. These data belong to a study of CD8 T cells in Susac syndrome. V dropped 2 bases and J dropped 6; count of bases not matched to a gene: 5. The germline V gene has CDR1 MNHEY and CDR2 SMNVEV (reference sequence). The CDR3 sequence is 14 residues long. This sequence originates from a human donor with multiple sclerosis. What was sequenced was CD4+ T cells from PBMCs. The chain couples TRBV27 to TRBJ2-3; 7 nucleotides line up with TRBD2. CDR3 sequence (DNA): TGTGCCAGCAGTTTACGGCGGGAGTCGGATACGCAGTATTTT. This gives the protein CASSLRRESDTQYF.